What follows are 30 T cell receptor beta chains derived from one specimen sequenced in a study of T cells in Graves' hyperthyroidism and ophthalmopathy. RNA transcripts provided the source from which TCR beta CDR3 regions were amplified. Initially, a first-round RT-PCR of the TCR CDR3 employed the HTBI primer set. TCRdb redid the calling of the multiplex PCR reads with MiXCR, one entry per CDR3 protein. This sample has more than 350,000 distinct CDR3 sequences; about 14% occur once, and the top ten carry about 20%. Sequencing was carried out using blood. The receptors stem from a woman aged 25-40 years with Graves' ophthalmopathy.

This clonotype was counted ten times or more. The chain recombines TRBV29-1 with TRBJ2-2, with TRBD1 matching over 7 bases. Trimming at V came to 7 bases and at J to 6 bases, leaving 11 bases not matched to a gene. This CDR3 has 14 residues. Germline CDR1 SQVTM, CDR2 ANQGSEA. The CDR3 DNA sequence: TGCAGCGCCACGACAGGGATTGTCGCCGGGGAGCTGTTTTTT. Protein: CSATTGIVAGELFF.

The V and J genes are TRBV6-5 and TRBJ2-7; tentative D call: TRBD1 (5 bases). The length of the CDR3 is 15 residues. Germline assignment: CDR1 MNHEY and CDR2 SVGAGI. The V gene lost 2 bases and the J gene lost 4 bases, with 15 bases spanning the gap. For the CDR3, the DNA is TGTGCCAGCAGTTACGATCAGGGTTCCCCATACGAGCAGTACTTC. This gives the protein CASSYDQGSPYEQYF.

This clonotype was seen many times. This sequence joins TRBV7-8 and TRBJ1-2; no clear D. Trimming stripped 1 base from V and 4 bases from J, with 4 bases between. Germline CDR1 and CDR2: SGHVS and FQNEAQ. The CDR3 is 12 amino acids. CDR3 residues: CASSLGVYGYTF. For the CDR3, the DNA is TGTGCCAGCAGCTTAGGGGTCTATGGCTACACCTTC.

This chain joins TRBV6-1 and TRBJ2-5; weak D call: TRBD2 (6 bases). CDR1 is MNHNS, CDR2 SASEGT, per germline. The CDR3 covers 12 residues. Between the trimmed V and J ends, which lost 7 bases and 7 bases, there was a span of 13 bases. The DNA for the CDR3 is TGTGCCAGCAATCCTCCGGAGGGGACCCAGTACTTC. It encodes CASNPPEGTQYF.

This clonotype has a count of ten or more. The chain has TRBV20-1 and TRBJ1-1, with D unclear. CDR3 length: 11 residues. V lost 4 bases and J lost 9, with 12 bases in between. Germline values: CDR1 DFQATT, CDR2 SNEGSKA (reference sequence). CDR3 protein: CSANRGNKAFF. CDR3 DNA: TGCAGTGCTAACAGAGGGAACAAAGCTTTCTTT.

Turning to this clonotype: This may be a read error, as it is one base from a much larger clone. This chain connects TRBV20-1 to TRBJ1-2; TRBD1 might be the D (5 bases). The CDR3 has 14 amino acids. CDR1 is DFQATT and CDR2 is SNEGSKA in the germline V gene (reference sequence). The CDR3 DNA sequence: TGCAGTGCTAGAGAGTGGACCCAGGGTGATGGCTACGCCTTC. Its translation is CSAREWTQGDGYAF.

This clonotype was picked up many times. The V and J genes are TRBV2 and TRBJ2-2, with a weak D call TRBD2 (5 bases). This CDR3 contains 15 residues. In germline, CDR1 is SNHLY, CDR2 FYNNEI. The V end lost 1 base, the J end lost 7 bases, and 13 bases lay between the germline ends. CDR3 in amino acids: CASSEVDAEGGELFF. In DNA form, the CDR3 reads TGTGCCAGCAGTGAAGTGGACGCTGAGGGCGGGGAGCTGTTTTTT.

This clonotype was picked up a small number of times. The chain carries TRBV19 and TRBJ2-7; 10 bases map to TRBD2. Germline V gives CDR1 LNHDA, CDR2 SQIVND (reference sequence). The trim removed 3 bases at V and 2 bases at J, leaving 4 bases unmatched. The CDR3 loop spans 15 amino acids. CDR3 DNA: TGTGCCAGTAGTATCGCACTAGCGGGACCCTACGAGCAGTACTTC. It encodes CASSIALAGPYEQYF.

This clonotype was counted only a few times. Being one base from a much bigger clone, this may be a read error. This sequence joins TRBV28 and TRBJ2-5, with D perhaps matching TRBD2 (5 bases). The CDR3 sequence is 12 residues long. CDR1 and CDR2 from the germline V gene are MDHEN and SYDVKM. In DNA, the CDR3 is TGTGCCAGCGGTTTCGAGAGGGTGACCCAGTACTTC. Translation: CASGFERVTQYF.

This clonotype was counted at least ten times. This sequence joins TRBV7-9 and TRBJ2-3, with D possibly being TRBD1 (6 bases). Germline values: CDR1 SEHNR, CDR2 FQNEAQ (reference sequence). The CDR3 covers 16 residues. Trimming stripped 7 bases from V and 0 bases from J, with 17 bases between. The CDR3 protein is CASNQIQGISTDTQYF. The CDR3 bases are TGTGCCAGCAACCAGATACAGGGAATCAGCACAGATACGCAGTATTTT.

This clonotype was observed at least ten times. The genes are TRBV3-1 and TRBJ1-2, with D perhaps TRBD1 (6 bases). Germline V gene data show CDR1 as LGHDT and CDR2 as YNNKEL (reference sequence). The V and J ends lost 5 bases and 6 bases respectively, with 16 bases between them. This CDR3 spans 14 amino acids. This CDR3 reads CASSGEGEGNGYTF. The CDR3 DNA reads TGTGCCAGCAGCGGAGAGGGGGAAGGCAATGGCTACACCTTC.

This clonotype was detected many times. The V gene is TRBV2, the J gene TRBJ1-2; the match to TRBD1 covers 7 bases. Losses at the gene ends were 8 bases for V and 1 base for J; bases not matched to a gene: 7. The CDR3 loop spans 14 amino acids. CDR1 SNHLY and CDR2 FYNNEI come from the germline V gene. The CDR3 DNA reads TGTGCCAGCGGACAGGCACACTTTAACTATGGCTACACCTTC. Encoded protein: CASGQAHFNYGYTF.

The table lists this clonotype with many counts. The chain couples TRBV7-3 to TRBJ1-2, with TRBD1 matching over 7 bases. The CDR3 runs 16 residues. Per germline, CDR1 SGHTA and CDR2 FQGTGA. The V segment lost 5 bases and the J segment 6 bases; nucleotides outside the gene matches: 15. Here the CDR3 reads CASSPGGGRGGDGYTF. Written as DNA, the CDR3 is TGTGCCAGCAGCCCAGGAGGTGGCAGGGGGGGCGATGGCTACACCTTC.

This clonotype ranks as medium-sized. V and J are TRBV30 and TRBJ2-1; either TRBD1 or TRBD2 may fit D (5 bases each). Trimming pared 3 bases from V and 6 bases from J, leaving 12 bases between. Germline V gene data show CDR1 as GTSNPN and CDR2 as SVGIG (reference sequence). The CDR3 extends over 13 amino acids. The CDR3 sequence: CAWRGDPANEQFF. CDR3 DNA: TGTGCCTGGAGGGGGGATCCGGCCAATGAGCAGTTCTTC. The whole variable domain, filled in from reference TRBV30 and TRBJ2-1, reads SQTIHQWPATLVQPVGSPLSLECTVEGTSNPNLYWYRQAAGRGLQLLFYSVGIGQISSEVPQNLSASRPQDRQFILSSKKLLLSDSGFYLCAWRGDPANEQFFGPGTRLTVL.

This clonotype showed up many times. The chain uses TRBV5-1 and TRBJ2-3; 8 bases align to TRBD1. CDR1 is SGHRS, CDR2 YFSETQ, per germline. This CDR3 has 15 residues. The V segment lost 7 bases and the J segment 7 bases; nucleotides outside the gene matches: 14. The CDR3: CASRNDRGVFHTQYF. For the CDR3, the DNA is TGCGCCAGCCGGAACGACAGGGGAGTGTTTCATACGCAGTATTTT.

This clonotype was seen many times. This sequence joins TRBV18 and TRBJ2-3, with D possibly being TRBD1 (6 bases). V dropped 6 bases and J dropped 0 bases, with 28 bases sitting between them. Germline loops: CDR1 KGHSH, CDR2 LQKENI. The CDR3 covers 20 residues. The CDR3, as DNA: TGTGCCAGCTCGGGAGTTCTCAGACGACAGGCGCATTCGAGCACAGATACGCAGTATTTT. This encodes CASSGVLRRQAHSSTDTQYF.

This clonotype was seen once. The junction and the germline gene differ at one end; a read error may be behind it. The rearrangement joins TRBV5-6 to TRBJ2-5; D unclear. The CDR3 is 13 residues long. The germline gives CDR1 SGHDT, CDR2 YYEEEE. The CDR3 loop is CASSLRFQETQYF. CDR3 DNA: TGTGCCAGCAGCCTAAGATTCCAAGAGACTCAGTACTTC.

This clonotype was recorded at least ten times. The chain carries TRBV7-2 and TRBJ1-3; 7 bases match TRBD1. J gave up 0 bases and V 0 bases, and 2 bases lay outside the gene matches. In germline, CDR1 is SGHTA, CDR2 FQGNSA. This CDR3 region has 16 residues. As DNA, the CDR3 is TGTGCCAGCAGCTTAGCCAGACAGGGCTCTGGAAACACCATATATTTT. Protein product: CASSLARQGSGNTIYF. Variable domain in full (rest from reference TRBV7-2 and TRBJ1-3): GAGVSQSPSNKVTEKGKDVELRCDPISGHTALYWYRQSLGQGLEFLIYFQGNSAPDKSGLPSDRFSAERTGGSVSTLTIQRTQQEDSAVYLCASSLARQGSGNTIYFGEGSWLTVV.

The sample holds many counts of this clonotype. The rearrangement links TRBV28 to TRBJ2-7; D unresolved. The V and J ends lost 6 bases and 7 bases respectively, with 13 bases between them. CDR1 MDHEN and CDR2 SYDVKM come from the germline V gene. CDR3 length equals 12 residues. Written as DNA, the CDR3 is TGTGCCAGCAGCTCATCCGTGCGAGAGCAGTACTTC. Its protein product is CASSSSVREQYF.

The chain has TRBV6-2 or TRBV6-3 and TRBJ2-3, with 9 bases that match TRBD1. V dropped 0 bases and J dropped 3; count of bases not matched to a gene: 7. The CDR3 consists of 17 residues. Germline V gives CDR1 MNHEY, CDR2 SVGEGT. The CDR3 loop is CASSYSTTGTGTDTQYF. The DNA for the CDR3 is TGTGCCAGCAGTTACTCGACGACCGGGACAGGGACAGATACGCAGTATTTT.

In this sample, this clonotype turned up many times. The rearrangement uses TRBV19 and TRBJ2-1; D gene uncertain. Germline CDR1 reads LNHDA; CDR2 reads SQIVND (reference sequence). The CDR3 is 14 residues long. The V and J ends lost 3 bases and 7 bases respectively, with 13 bases between them. Here the CDR3 reads CASSIARSGNEQFF. The CDR3 coding sequence is TGTGCCAGTAGTATCGCCAGGTCTGGTAATGAGCAGTTCTTC.

This clonotype was recorded many times. The chain links TRBV28 to TRBJ2-1, with D perhaps TRBD1 or TRBD2 (6 bases each). The V gene lost 8 bases and the J gene lost 0 bases, with 11 bases spanning the gap. The CDR3 is made up of 14 amino acids. Germline V gene lookup returns CDR1 MDHEN and CDR2 SYDVKM. The CDR3 here is CASWGDTSYNEQFF. CDR3 coding DNA: TGTGCCAGCTGGGGGGACACCTCCTACAATGAGCAGTTCTTC.

This clonotype was seen many times. The chain couples TRBV30 to TRBJ2-1; unclear D gene. The CDR3 length is 11 residues. Trimming removed 1 base from V and 8 bases from J, with 6 bases in between. Germline V lookup: CDR1 GTSNPN, CDR2 SVGIG (reference sequence). The CDR3 region has the DNA TGTGCCTGGAGTGAGACTTATGAGCAGTTCTTC. Amino acid sequence: CAWSETYEQFF.

This clonotype has ten or more counts. J is TRBJ2-1 and V is TRBV7-3, with 8 bases aligning to TRBD2. The CDR3 runs 15 residues. V lost 5 bases to trimming and J lost 6 bases; unmatched junction nucleotides: 9. Germline assignment: CDR1 SGHTA and CDR2 FQGTGA. CDR3: CASSSLAGGSNEQFF. As DNA, the CDR3 is TGTGCCAGCAGCAGCTTGGCGGGGGGATCCAATGAGCAGTTCTTC. Looking up the rest from reference TRBV7-3 and TRBJ2-1 gives the full variable domain: GAGVSQTPSNKVTEKGKYVELRCDPISGHTALYWYRQSLGQGPEFLIYFQGTGAADDSGLPNDRFFAVRPEGSVSTLKIQRTERGDSAVYLCASSSLAGGSNEQFFGPGTRLTVL.

This clonotype came up many times. The rearrangement joins TRBV5-1 to TRBJ2-1, with unresolved D. There are 13 residues in the CDR3. Trimming left V 2 bases short and J 10 bases short, with 13 bases between. Germline V gene data show CDR1 as SGHRS and CDR2 as YFSETQ. The CDR3 loop reads CASSFQSAGEQFF. The CDR3 DNA sequence: TGCGCCAGCAGCTTCCAGAGCGCCGGAGAGCAGTTCTTC.

This clonotype was observed a handful of times. This sequence joins TRBV7-3 and TRBJ1-3; 7 bases agree with TRBD1. Germline CDR1 reads SGHTA; CDR2 reads FQGTGA. V was pared by 5 bases and J by 0 bases, with 16 bases of the junction left unmatched. CDR3 size: 19 residues. The CDR3 DNA reads as TGTGCCAGCAGCGTACCGGGACAGATCCGACAATACTCTGGAAACACCATATATTTT. Amino acid sequence: CASSVPGQIRQYSGNTIYF.

This clonotype was detected many times. This rearrangement joins TRBV7-9 to TRBJ2-5; D uncertain. This CDR3 is 14 amino acids long. The germline V gene has CDR1 SEHNR and CDR2 FQNEAQ (reference sequence). V was pared by 3 bases and J by 0 bases, with 8 bases between. As DNA, the CDR3 is TGTGCCAGCAGCTTCAACGGGTACCAAGAGACCCAGTACTTC. Protein sequence: CASSFNGYQETQYF.

This clonotype was seen at least ten times. The rearrangement joins TRBV6-1 to TRBJ2-7, with D hard to call. The CDR3 extends over 12 amino acids. V was cut by 8 bases and J by 2 bases, with 10 bases left in between. Germline V lookup: CDR1 MNHNS, CDR2 SASEGT. The CDR3 reads CASQTDAYEQYF. The DNA of the CDR3 is TGTGCCAGCCAAACGGATGCCTACGAGCAGTACTTC.

In this sample, this clonotype turned up many times. The chain carries TRBV6-2 or TRBV6-3 and TRBJ1-5; D call uncertain. This CDR3 comprises 12 residues. Looked up from germline, CDR1 is MNHEY and CDR2 is SVGEGT. The ends were cut back, 6 bases at V and 0 bases at J, with 3 bases in the middle. CDR3 sequence reads: CASRDSNQPQHF. CDR3 DNA: TGTGCCAGCAGGGATAGCAATCAGCCCCAGCATTTT.

This clonotype was detected many times. The chain recombines TRBV28 with TRBJ2-7; TRBD2 matches at 7 bases. The CDR3 totals 14 residues. CDR1 and CDR2 (germline): MDHEN, SYDVKM. V gave up 3 bases and J gave up 6 bases; unmatched junction bases: 8. CDR3 amino acids: CASSFNPGRAEQYF. Written as DNA, the CDR3 is TGTGCCAGCAGTTTCAATCCTGGGAGGGCCGAGCAGTACTTC.